Listed here are 12 T cell receptor beta chains from one sample, sequenced in a study of T cell repertoires in cytomegalovirus infection. TCRdb independently ran MiXCR on the reads; one entry per CDR3 protein. The sample has roughly 250,000 distinct CDR3 sequences, roughly 20% seen once. The sequenced sample consisted of CD8+ T cells from PBMCs. Receptors were obtained from a human donor in good health (CMV status not recorded). Some clones in this sample may be carry-over from other donors' samples.

This clonotype showed up just a few times. DNA for the CDR3: TGTGCCAGCAGTTCAGTAGGGGCCTCTATCTCTGGGGCCAACGTCCTGACTTTC. It encodes CASSSVGASISGANVLTF. This chain joins TRBV6-1 and TRBJ2-6, with D possibly matching TRBD1 (5 bases). There are 18 residues in the CDR3. In germline, CDR1 is MNHNS, CDR2 SASEGT. V lost 5 bases to trimming and J lost 0 bases, with 17 bases between them.

The chain couples TRBV20-1 to TRBJ2-5; D unresolved. Germline V gene data show CDR1 as DFQATT and CDR2 as SNEGSKA (reference sequence). The CDR3 sequence is 14 residues long. The ends were cut back, 4 bases at V and 2 bases at J, with 14 bases in the middle. The DNA for the CDR3 is TGCAGTGCTAACGACCACGGAAAACAAGAGACCCAGTACTTC. This encodes CSANDHGKQETQYF.

The sample holds many counts of this clonotype. V usage is TRBV28 and J usage is TRBJ1-6, with TRBD1 matching 7 bases. Germline lookup yields CDR1 MDHEN and CDR2 SYDVKM. The CDR3 runs 16 residues. V shed 6 bases, J shed 0 bases, and the junction held 5 bases outside the gene matches. Written as DNA, the CDR3 is TGTGCCAGCAGGACAGGGCCGAGCTCCTATAATTCACCCCTCCACTTT. The encoded protein is CASRTGPSSYNSPLHF.

The V and J genes are TRBV2 and TRBJ2-2; D is unclear. V was clipped by 3 bases and J by 0 bases, with 8 bases between them. The length of the CDR3 is 15 residues. Germline-derived CDR1 and CDR2 are SNHLY and FYNNEI. CDR3 DNA: TGTGCCAGCAGTGAGGTTCCAGCGAACACCGGGGAGCTGTTTTTT. As protein: CASSEVPANTGELFF.

This clonotype showed up many times. This sequence joins TRBV28 and TRBJ2-7; possibly TRBD1 for D (6 bases). In germline, CDR1 is MDHEN, CDR2 SYDVKM. This CDR3 region has 13 residues. Trimming cost V 6 bases and J 2 bases, with 11 bases left between them. The CDR3 coding sequence is TGTGCCAGCAGAGGACAGCTAGCCTACGAGCAGTACTTC. This encodes CASRGQLAYEQYF.

This clonotype occurred once. The J gene is TRBJ1-1, the V gene TRBV25-1; 8 nucleotides agree with TRBD1. CDR1 is MGHDK and CDR2 is SYGVNS in the germline V gene. The CDR3 consists of 16 residues. The V and J ends lost 1 base and 1 base, in that order; junction bases with no gene match: 5. This CDR3 is CASSESGGAGNTEAFF. DNA of the CDR3: TGTGCCAGCAGTGAATCAGGGGGCGCGGGGAACACTGAAGCTTTCTTT.

In this sample, this clonotype turned up many times. The chain carries TRBV7-8 and TRBJ2-1; D may be TRBD1 or TRBD2 (5 bases each). The germline V gene encodes CDR1 SGHVS and CDR2 FQNEAQ. V was clipped by 5 bases and J by 1 base, with 12 bases between them. This CDR3 has 15 amino acids. The CDR3 DNA is TGTGCCAGCAGCCCAAGTGAGGGGTCCTACAATGAGCAGTTCTTC. It specifies CASSPSEGSYNEQFF. The variable domain in full, with the rest retrieved from reference TRBV7-8 and TRBJ2-1, is GAGVSQSPRYKVAKRGQDVALRCDPISGHVSLFWYQQALGQGPEFLTYFQNEAQLDKSGLPSDRFFAERPEGSVSTLKIQRTQQEDSAVYLCASSPSEGSYNEQFFGPGTRLTVL.

This clonotype was picked up many times. The V gene is TRBV7-8, the J gene TRBJ2-3; D not certain. V shed 8 bases and J shed 1 base, with 22 bases lying between them. This CDR3 has 17 amino acids. CDR1 SGHVS and CDR2 FQNEAQ come from the germline V gene. The CDR3 here is CASCRLPLPHCTDTQYF. CDR3 coding DNA: TGTGCCAGCTGTAGGCTTCCGTTACCCCACTGCACAGATACGCAGTATTTT.

The rearrangement links TRBV5-6 to TRBJ2-1, with 7 positions matching TRBD2. The V gene end was trimmed by 3 bases and the J gene end by 2 bases; junction bases not matched to a gene: 8. CDR1 is SGHDT and CDR2 is YYEEEE in the germline V gene. CDR3 length: 16 residues. The DNA for the CDR3 is TGTGCCAGCAGCTCTCCGGGGACTACTACCTACAATGAGCAGTTCTTC. This encodes CASSSPGTTTYNEQFF.

This chain links TRBV7-9 with TRBJ2-7, with D hard to call. The CDR3 has 12 residues. The V gene lost 2 bases and the J gene lost 6 bases, with 8 bases spanning the gap. Germline assignment: CDR1 SEHNR and CDR2 FQNEAQ (reference sequence). The chain's CDR3 is CASSLNPAEQYF. The CDR3 DNA follows: TGTGCCAGCAGCTTAAATCCGGCCGAGCAGTACTTC.

This clonotype was detected ten times or more. The J gene is TRBJ1-2, the V gene TRBV7-2; D might be TRBD1 (5 bases). The CDR3 extends over 16 amino acids. Germline V lookup: CDR1 SGHTA, CDR2 FQGNSA. Trimming left V 2 bases short and J 4 bases short, with 17 bases between. CDR3 region: CASSLSGGTWSYGYTF. The CDR3 nucleotides read TGTGCCAGCAGCTTATCGGGGGGGACGTGGAGCTATGGCTACACCTTC. The full variable domain, its missing parts supplied by reference TRBV7-2 and TRBJ1-2, is GAGVSQSPSNKVTEKGKDVELRCDPISGHTALYWYRQSLGQGLEFLIYFQGNSAPDKSGLPSDRFSAERTGGSVSTLTIQRTQQEDSAVYLCASSLSGGTWSYGYTFGSGTRLTVV.

This clonotype came up many times. This chain joins TRBV7-8 and TRBJ2-3; tentative D call: TRBD2 (5 bases). The CDR3 is 14 amino acids. Trimming took 5 bases from V and 1 from J, leaving 10 bases between them. Looked up from germline, CDR1 is SGHVS and CDR2 is FQNEAQ. CDR3 coding DNA: TGTGCCAGCAGCGCGTTAGCGCGCACAGATACGCAGTATTTT. Protein product: CASSALARTDTQYF.